The 15 T cell receptor beta chains below all came from one sample that was sequenced in a study of T cells in localized non-small cell lung cancer. The protocol was immunoSEQ multiplex PCR, while the TCRdb copy is restricted to in-frame clones and leaves out a portion. The sample yields 50,000 to 60,000 clones, around 80% seen once. The sample consisted of PBMCs, taken before any cancer treatment. The source is a woman aged 40-69 years with stage II lung adenocarcinoma.

This chain links TRBV7-9 with TRBJ1-4; D ambiguous. The germline V gene encodes CDR1 SEHNR and CDR2 FQNEAQ (reference sequence). This CDR3 is built from 14 residues. V gave up 2 bases and J gave up 0 bases, with 4 bases separating them. The CDR3 DNA sequence: TGTGCCAGCAGCTTATTGTCAACTAATGAAAAACTGTTTTTT. Residues: CASSLLSTNEKLFF.

The chain uses TRBV5-8 and TRBJ2-1, with 7 bases lining up with TRBD2. The germline V gene encodes CDR1 SGHTS and CDR2 YDEGEE. After removal of 2 bases from V and 11 bases from J, the junction contained 13 bases not matched to a gene. This CDR3 is 15 amino acids long. The CDR3 DNA sequence: TGTGCCAGCAGCTTCGGGACTACGCCCTACCATAAGCAGTTCTTC. This codes for CASSFGTTPYHKQFF.

The chain uses TRBV5-6 and TRBJ2-7; tentatively, D is TRBD1 or TRBD2 (6 bases each). Trimming pared 4 bases from V and 0 bases from J, leaving 14 bases between. CDR3 length: 15 amino acids. Germline V gene sequence: CDR1 SGHDT, CDR2 YYEEEE. The DNA for the CDR3 is TGTGCCAGCAGCCGCCGAGGGGGGACCTCCTACGAGCAGTACTTC. Encoded protein: CASSRRGGTSYEQYF.

The chain couples TRBV6-1 to TRBJ1-1; a possible D gene is TRBD1 (5 bases). This CDR3 is 13 amino acids long. Germline V gene sequence: CDR1 MNHNS, CDR2 SASEGT. V was pared by 8 bases and J by 8 bases, with 18 bases between. The CDR3 coding sequence is TGTGCCAGCGGGACCCGGGCCTCGGGGGAAGCTTTCTTT. Translation gives CASGTRASGEAFF.

J is TRBJ1-5 and V is TRBV11-2; 7 bases are a match to TRBD1. Germline V gene data show CDR1 as SGHAT and CDR2 as FQNNGV. CDR3 length equals 15 residues. With 1 base clipped from V and 1 base from J, the junction kept 1 base outside the gene matches. In DNA form, the CDR3 reads TGTGCCAGCAGCTTAGTAGGGGGCAGCAATCAGCCCCAGCATTTT. This translates into CASSLVGGSNQPQHF. Drawing the rest from reference TRBV11-2 and TRBJ1-5, the complete variable domain is EAGVAQSPRYKIIEKRQSVAFWCNPISGHATLYWYQQILGQGPKLLIQFQNNGVVDDSQLPKDRFSAERLKGVDSTLKIQPAKLEDSAVYLCASSLVGGSNQPQHFGDGTRLSIL.

This clone was seen a handful of times. The V and J genes are TRBV21-1 and TRBJ1-5; the table names TRBD1, a call not compared with the DNA. TRBV21-1 counts as a pseudogene. The CDR3 is 18 residues long. Written as DNA, the CDR3 is TGTGCCAGCAGCAAAGCGGGAGACAGGGCGAGGGGGAATCAGCCCCAGCATTTT. Its protein is CASSKAGDRARGNQPQHF.

This sequence joins TRBV18 and TRBJ1-1; TRBD1 aligns across 7 bases. The CDR3 totals 13 residues. The V segment lost 4 bases and the J segment 8 bases; nucleotides outside the gene matches: 7. In germline, CDR1 is KGHSH, CDR2 LQKENI. The CDR3 here is CASSLTQGREAFF. Here the CDR3 DNA reads TGTGCCAGCTCACTTACACAGGGGCGGGAAGCTTTCTTT.

This clone turned up a few times. V usage is TRBV6-5 and J usage is TRBJ2-7; 10 nucleotides match TRBD1. The CDR3 spans 13 residues. Germline V gives CDR1 MNHEY, CDR2 SVGAGI. The V segment lost 4 bases and the J segment 6 bases; nucleotides outside the gene matches: 3. CDR3 sequence (DNA): TGTGCCAGCAGTTGGGGACAGGGGACCGAGCAGTACTTC. This sequence encodes CASSWGQGTEQYF.

The chain uses TRBV18 and TRBJ1-1; maybe TRBD1 (5 bases). In germline, CDR1 is KGHSH, CDR2 LQKENI. The ends were cut back, 5 bases at V and 0 bases at J, with 10 bases in the middle. The CDR3 sequence is 14 residues long. In DNA form, the CDR3 reads TGTGCCAGCTCAACACAGGACGTGAACACTGAAGCTTTCTTT. It is translated as CASSTQDVNTEAFF.

This clone was detected once. The V call is TRBV19, the J call TRBJ1-1; D unresolved. The V gene lost 3 bases and the J gene lost 8 bases, with 16 bases spanning the gap. This CDR3 is 14 amino acids long. Germline V CDR1 and CDR2: LNHDA, SQIVND (reference sequence). The DNA of the CDR3 is TGTGCCAGTAGTATGAGGTACGGGAACTCGGAAGCTTTCTTT. It specifies CASSMRYGNSEAFF.

This chain joins TRBV11-2 and TRBJ2-1; D might be TRBD1 or TRBD2, each matching 5 bases. The CDR3 has 14 amino acids. The germline V gene encodes CDR1 SGHAT and CDR2 FQNNGV. Deletions cut 7 bases from V and 6 bases from J, with 16 bases between. This CDR3 is CASTIDLGVNEQFF. The CDR3 nucleotides are TGTGCCAGCACCATTGACCTGGGGGTCAATGAGCAGTTCTTC.

This chain connects TRBV9 to TRBJ1-2; D might be TRBD1 (6 bases). Germline CDR1 and CDR2: SGDLS and YYNGEE. The CDR3 contains 16 residues. V was shortened by 0 bases and J by 6 bases, with 18 bases between the two germline ends. CDR3 DNA: TGTGCCAGCAGCGTAGGAGAGGGACACTTCTTTAATGGCTACACCTTC. It specifies CASSVGEGHFFNGYTF.

This chain connects TRBV7-9 to TRBJ2-2; 7 bases fit TRBD2. The CDR3 contains 15 residues. Per germline, CDR1 SEHNR and CDR2 FQNEAQ (reference sequence). The V segment lost 3 bases and the J segment 6 bases; nucleotides outside the gene matches: 7. The CDR3: CASSFRASGPGELFF. The CDR3 DNA sequence: TGTGCCAGCAGCTTTCGAGCTAGCGGCCCCGGGGAGCTGTTTTTT.

This clone was recorded once. Written as DNA, the CDR3 is TGTGCCAGCAGTGCCGAGCAACAGGGGGCGCGTTACGAGCAGTACTTC. Translated, it gives CASSAEQQGARYEQYF. V is TRBV6-1 and J is TRBJ2-7; 9 bases fit TRBD1. There are 16 residues in the CDR3. Trimming removed 4 bases from V and 4 bases from J; junction bases left unmatched: 11. Looked up from germline, CDR1 is MNHNS and CDR2 is SASEGT.

This clone came up a few times. The V gene is TRBV7-8, the J gene TRBJ2-5; D might be TRBD2 (6 bases). CDR3 length: 14 residues. V lost 3 bases to trimming and J lost 4 bases, with 12 bases between them. Per germline, CDR1 SGHVS and CDR2 FQNEAQ. In nucleotides, the CDR3 is TGTGCCAGCAGCTTGGCAGGGAGGAGAGAGACCCAGTACTTC. Protein: CASSLAGRRETQYF.